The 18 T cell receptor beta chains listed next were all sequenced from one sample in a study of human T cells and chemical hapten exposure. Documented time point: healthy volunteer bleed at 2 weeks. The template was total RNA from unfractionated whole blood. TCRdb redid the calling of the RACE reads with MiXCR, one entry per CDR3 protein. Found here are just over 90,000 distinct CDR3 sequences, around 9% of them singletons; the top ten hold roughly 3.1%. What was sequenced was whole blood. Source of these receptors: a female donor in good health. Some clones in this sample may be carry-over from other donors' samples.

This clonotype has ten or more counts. The CDR3 DNA is TGTGCCACCGTCGGGACACCTTTCTCTGGAAACACCATATATTTT. Protein product: CATVGTPFSGNTIYF. This rearrangement joins TRBV12-3 or TRBV12-4 to TRBJ1-3, with D tentatively TRBD1 (6 bases). The V gene lost 10 bases and the J gene lost 0 bases, with 16 bases spanning the gap. The CDR3 loop spans 15 amino acids.

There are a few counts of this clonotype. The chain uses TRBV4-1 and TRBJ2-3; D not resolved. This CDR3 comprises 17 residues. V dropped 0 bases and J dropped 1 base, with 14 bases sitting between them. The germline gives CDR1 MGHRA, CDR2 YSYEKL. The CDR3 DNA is TGCGCCAGCAGCCAAGATGAGAATAACGCTGGCACAGATACGCAGTATTTT. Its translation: CASSQDENNAGTDTQYF.

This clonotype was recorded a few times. Written as DNA, the CDR3 is TGTGCCAGCAGTCCAAACTACTTGGGAAATGAGCAGTTCTTC. As protein: CASSPNYLGNEQFF. The rearrangement uses TRBV6-2 or TRBV6-3 and TRBJ2-1; D uncertain. Trimming stripped 5 bases from V and 7 bases from J, with 15 bases between. Germline lookup yields CDR1 MNHEY and CDR2 SVGEGT. The CDR3 has 14 residues.

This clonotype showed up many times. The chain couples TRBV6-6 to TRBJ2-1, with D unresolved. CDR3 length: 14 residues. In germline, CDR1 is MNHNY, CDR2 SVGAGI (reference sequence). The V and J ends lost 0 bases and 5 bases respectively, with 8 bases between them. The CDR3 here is CASSYSFPDNEQFF. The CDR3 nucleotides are TGTGCCAGCAGTTACTCATTCCCCGACAATGAGCAGTTCTTC.

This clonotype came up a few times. CDR3 protein: CSARVGTDNSPLHF. The CDR3 nucleotides read TGCAGTGCTAGAGTGGGGACAGATAATTCACCCCTCCACTTT. V and J are TRBV20-1 and TRBJ1-6, with TRBD1 identical over 7 bases. The junction had 2 bases not matched to a gene; V was cut back by 1 base and J by 5 bases. CDR1 is DFQATT, CDR2 SNEGSKA, per germline (reference sequence). The CDR3 sequence is 14 residues long.

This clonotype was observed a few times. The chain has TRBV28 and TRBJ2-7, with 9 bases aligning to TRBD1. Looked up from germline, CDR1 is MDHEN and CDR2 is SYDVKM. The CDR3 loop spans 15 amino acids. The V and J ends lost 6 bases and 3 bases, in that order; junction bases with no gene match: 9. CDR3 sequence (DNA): TGTGCCAGCAGATCGACAGGGGGGGCCCGCTACGAGCAGTACTTC. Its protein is CASRSTGGARYEQYF.

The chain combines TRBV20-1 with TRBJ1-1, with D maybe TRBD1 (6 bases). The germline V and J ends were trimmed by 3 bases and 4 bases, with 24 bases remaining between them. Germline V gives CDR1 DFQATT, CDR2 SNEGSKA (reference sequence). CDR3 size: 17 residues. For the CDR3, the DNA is TGCAGTGCTAGGCCCCCTGGGGGCGTTCAAAGGGCCACTGAAGCTTTCTTT. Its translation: CSARPPGGVQRATEAFF.

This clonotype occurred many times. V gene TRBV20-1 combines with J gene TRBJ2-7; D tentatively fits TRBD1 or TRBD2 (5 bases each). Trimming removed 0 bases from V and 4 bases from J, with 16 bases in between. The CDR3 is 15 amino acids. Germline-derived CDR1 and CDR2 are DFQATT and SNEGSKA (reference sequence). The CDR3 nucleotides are TGCAGTGCTAGAGAGGCTACGGGACGATTGTACGAGCAGTACTTC. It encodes CSAREATGRLYEQYF.

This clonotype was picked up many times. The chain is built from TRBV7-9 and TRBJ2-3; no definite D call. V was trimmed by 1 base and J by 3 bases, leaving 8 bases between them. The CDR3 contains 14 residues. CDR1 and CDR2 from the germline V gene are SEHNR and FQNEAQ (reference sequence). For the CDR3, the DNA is TGTGCCAGCAGCTTAGAGAGCTCTACAGATACGCAGTATTTT. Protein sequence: CASSLESSTDTQYF.

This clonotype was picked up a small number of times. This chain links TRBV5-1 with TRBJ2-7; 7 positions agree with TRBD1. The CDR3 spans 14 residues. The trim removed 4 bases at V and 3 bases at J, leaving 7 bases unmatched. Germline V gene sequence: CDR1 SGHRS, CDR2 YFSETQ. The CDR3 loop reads CASSPTGVDYEQYF. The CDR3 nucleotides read TGCGCCAGCAGCCCCACAGGGGTGGACTACGAGCAGTACTTC.

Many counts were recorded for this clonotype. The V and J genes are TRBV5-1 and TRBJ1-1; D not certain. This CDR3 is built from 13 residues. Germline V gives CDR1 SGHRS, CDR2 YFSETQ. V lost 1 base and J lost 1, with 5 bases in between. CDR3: CASSLRTNTEAFF. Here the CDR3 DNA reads TGCGCCAGCAGCTTGCGGACGAACACTGAAGCTTTCTTT.

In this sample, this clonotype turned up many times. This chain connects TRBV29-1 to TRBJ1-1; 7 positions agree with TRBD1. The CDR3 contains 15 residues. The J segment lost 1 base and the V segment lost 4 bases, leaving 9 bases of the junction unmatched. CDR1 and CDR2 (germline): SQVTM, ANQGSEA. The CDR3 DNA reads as TGCAGCGTTGTTTACAGGGGCGATCGGAACACTGAAGCTTTCTTT. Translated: CSVVYRGDRNTEAFF.

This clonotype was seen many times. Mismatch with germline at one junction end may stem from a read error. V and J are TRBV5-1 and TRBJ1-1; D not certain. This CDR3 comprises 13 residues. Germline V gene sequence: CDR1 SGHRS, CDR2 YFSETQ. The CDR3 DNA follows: TGCGCCAGCAGGCAGGAGGTGAAAACTGAAGCTTTCTTT. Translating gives CASRQEVKTEAFF.

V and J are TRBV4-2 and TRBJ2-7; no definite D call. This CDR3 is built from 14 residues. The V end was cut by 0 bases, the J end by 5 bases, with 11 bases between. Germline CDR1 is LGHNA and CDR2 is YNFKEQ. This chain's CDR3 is CASSQDNELNEQYF. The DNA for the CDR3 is TGTGCCAGCAGCCAAGATAACGAGCTAAACGAGCAGTACTTC.

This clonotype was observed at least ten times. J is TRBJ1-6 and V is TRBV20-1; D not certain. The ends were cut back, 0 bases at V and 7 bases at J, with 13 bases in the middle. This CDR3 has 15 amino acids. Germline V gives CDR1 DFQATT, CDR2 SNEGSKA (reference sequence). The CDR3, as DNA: TGCAGTGCTAGAGATGGGAACATTCGGAATTCACCCCTCCACTTT. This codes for CSARDGNIRNSPLHF.

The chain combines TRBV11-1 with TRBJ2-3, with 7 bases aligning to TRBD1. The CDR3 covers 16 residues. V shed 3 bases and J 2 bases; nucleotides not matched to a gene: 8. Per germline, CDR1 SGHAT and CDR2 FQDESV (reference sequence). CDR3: CASSFTGTELTDTQYF. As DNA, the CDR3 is TGTGCCAGCAGCTTTACCGGGACAGAGCTCACAGATACGCAGTATTTT.

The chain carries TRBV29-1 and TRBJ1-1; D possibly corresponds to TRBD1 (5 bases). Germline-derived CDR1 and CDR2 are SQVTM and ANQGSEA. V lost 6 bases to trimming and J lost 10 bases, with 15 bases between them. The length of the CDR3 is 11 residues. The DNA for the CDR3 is TGCAGCGTCCTAGTAGGCGGGGGAGCTTTCTTT. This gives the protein CSVLVGGGAFF.

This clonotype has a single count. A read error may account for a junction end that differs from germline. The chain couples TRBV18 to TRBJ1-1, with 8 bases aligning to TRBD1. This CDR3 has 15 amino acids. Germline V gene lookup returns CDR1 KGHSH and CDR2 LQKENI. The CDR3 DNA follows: TGTGCCAGCTCATCACCGGCGACAGGGGTCACTGAAGCTTTCTTT. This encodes CASSSPATGVTEAFF.